These T cell receptor beta chains were read from a single sample in a study of cytomegalovirus exposure and HLA in healthy donors. Assay: immunoSEQ multiplex PCR; the TCRdb copy retains only in-frame clones and omits some. The table has roughly 150,000 clones, about 86% seen once. The specimen was PBMCs. All receptors come from a woman aged 30 to 39 in good health and CMV-seronegative. CDR3s include the opening cysteine and the closing phenylalanine or tryptophan. The D gene is left open where the match is weak. Clone sizes are given selectively: once, few, many, or a class where the clone is expanded.

DNA,CDR3,size,V,D,J
TGTGCCAGCAGCCGCGACAGGGACACTGAAGCTTTCTTT,CASSRDRDTEAFF,NA,TRBV6-1,TRBD1,TRBJ1-1
TGTGCCAGCATACGAAAAGTAGTAGGCAGGAACTATGGCTACACCTTC,CASIRKVVGRNYGYTF,NA,TRBV6-6,NA,TRBJ1-2
TGTGCCAGCAGCTTAGCGAGCGGGACCTCCTACGAGCAGTACTTC,CASSLASGTSYEQYF,NA,TRBV7-2,TRBD2,TRBJ2-7
TGTGCCAGCAGCTGGACAGGGAATACCTACAATGAGCAGTTCTTC,CASSWTGNTYNEQFF,NA,TRBV5-6,TRBD1,TRBJ2-1
TGTGCCAGCAGCCCCCGTAGTCGGGGGGGCGGGTTAGACCAGTACTTC,CASSPRSRGGGLDQYF,NA,TRBV11-2,TRBD2,TRBJ2-5
TGCGCCAGCAGCATAGGGGCAGGAAACTATGGCTACACCTTC,CASSIGAGNYGYTF,NA,TRBV4-3,NA,TRBJ1-2
TGTGCCAGCAGCTTAGATGGCGGTAGCACCTACGAGCAGTACTTC,CASSLDGGSTYEQYF,NA,TRBV11-3,NA,TRBJ2-7
TGTGCCAGCAGCTTGGCCCGGGACAGGGGGAATCAGCCCCAGCATTTT,CASSLARDRGNQPQHF,NA,TRBV5-5,TRBD1,TRBJ1-5
TGTGCCAGCAGCTTATTCGGCGGGACTCAAGAGACCCAGTACTTC,CASSLFGGTQETQYF,NA,TRBV13,NA,TRBJ2-5
TGTGCCAGCAGTAATAGACCCGCGACTAACACTGAAGCTTTCTTT,CASSNRPATNTEAFF,once,TRBV6-5,NA,TRBJ1-1
TGTGCCAGCAGCTTAGCGGGGACTAGCGGGGGGCAGTATTTT,CASSLAGTSGGQYF,NA,TRBV7-2,TRBD2,TRBJ2-3
TGTGCCGGCGAAAGTAATAAACTCACTGAAGCTTTCTTT,CAGESNKLTEAFF,NA,TRBV25-1,NA,TRBJ1-1
TGTGCCAGCAGCTTAGAACCTCGTCGATCCCCAGAGACCCAGTACTTC,CASSLEPRRSPETQYF,NA,TRBV7-9,NA,TRBJ2-5
TGTGCCACCAGCAGAACCCCGGGGGGGCCAGATACGCAGTATTTT,CATSRTPGGPDTQYF,NA,TRBV15,TRBD2,TRBJ2-3
TGTGCCAGCTCACCGACGGACAGATCTGGGGCCAACGTCCTGACTTTC,CASSPTDRSGANVLTF,NA,TRBV18,NA,TRBJ2-6
TGTGCCACCAGCAGCCACGGGGAGGCGCGGGGCACAGATACGCAGTATTTT,CATSSHGEARGTDTQYF,NA,TRBV15,NA,TRBJ2-3
TGTGCCAGTAGTATTGCGGACAGCAGCACAGATACGCAGTATTTT,CASSIADSSTDTQYF,NA,TRBV19,NA,TRBJ2-3
TGTGCCAGCAGCTTAAGGCGAGAATCCTACAATGAGCAGTTCTTC,CASSLRRESYNEQFF,few,TRBV11-2,NA,TRBJ2-1
TGTGCCAGCAGTTACGACAGTGGGAGCTCCTACGAGCAGTACTTC,CASSYDSGSSYEQYF,NA,TRBV6-5,NA,TRBJ2-7
TGCGCCACCATGAGGGTGGAGGGTCTCGACGAGCAGTACTTC,CATMRVEGLDEQYF,once,TRBV10-2,NA,TRBJ2-7
TGTGCCAGCAGCTTAGCGGGGACAGTCTCAGGGAATGAGCAGTTCTTC,CASSLAGTVSGNEQFF,NA,TRBV7-9,TRBD1,TRBJ2-1
TGCGCCAGCAGCCCCCGGGACTCGAATGAAAAACTGTTTTTT,CASSPRDSNEKLFF,few,TRBV4-1,NA,TRBJ1-4
TGTGCCAGCAGCTTAAGGTTGAGGGGCCAGGCCGAGAATTCACCCCTCCACTTT,CASSLRLRGQAENSPLHF,NA,TRBV7-2,NA,TRBJ1-6
TGTGCCAGCAGCCTGAGCGGATTGGGAGAGACCCAGTACTTC,CASSLSGLGETQYF,NA,TRBV11-2,NA,TRBJ2-5
TGTGCCAGCAAACAGACTGCCGGGGAGCTGTTTTTT,CASKQTAGELFF,few,TRBV27,NA,TRBJ2-2
TGTGCCAGCAAGGGGACAGGGAACACACCCCTCCACTTT,CASKGTGNTPLHF,NA,TRBV2,TRBD1,TRBJ1-6
TGTGCCAGCAGTTTAGGGACGGGAGCCTACGAGCAGTACTTC,CASSLGTGAYEQYF,NA,TRBV27,NA,TRBJ2-7
TGTGCCAGCAGTGAAAAGGTCGGGACTAGCGTAGCAGATACGCAGTATTTT,CASSEKVGTSVADTQYF,NA,TRBV6-1,TRBD2,TRBJ2-3
TGTGCCAGCAGCATAACCTCGGATACGCAGTATTTT,CASSITSDTQYF,NA,TRBV7-3,NA,TRBJ2-3
TGTGCCAGCGCCGGGGACGAGACAGATACGCAGTATTTT,CASAGDETDTQYF,few,TRBV6-5,NA,TRBJ2-3
TGTGCCAGCAGCTTGGGGGTATACGGGACCTACGAGCAGTACTTC,CASSLGVYGTYEQYF,NA,TRBV5-6,NA,TRBJ2-7
TGTGCCAGCAGCGTAGCTAGCGGGGGCTCCTACGAGCAGTACTTC,CASSVASGGSYEQYF,NA,TRBV9,TRBD2,TRBJ2-7
TGCGCCAGCAGCCAAGTACCAGGGTTGGACTATGGCTACACCTTC,CASSQVPGLDYGYTF,NA,TRBV4-1,NA,TRBJ1-2
TGTGCCAGCAGTGATTCTCTGGGGGGCTATCAGCCCCAGCATTTT,CASSDSLGGYQPQHF,NA,TRBV2,NA,TRBJ1-5
TGTGCCAGCAGCTCCAGGGACAGGCGGACCGGGGAGCTGTTTTTT,CASSSRDRRTGELFF,once,TRBV7-8,TRBD1,TRBJ2-2
TGTGCCAGCAGTCCGGGGGACTATATCTACGAGCAGTACTTC,CASSPGDYIYEQYF,NA,TRBV27,TRBD2,TRBJ2-7
TGTGCCAGCTCACCGGAGGGGGATGGGCCCCAGCATTTT,CASSPEGDGPQHF,NA,TRBV18,NA,TRBJ1-5
TGTGCCAGCAGTTACCCCCCCGGGCCAATGAACACTGAAGCTTTCTTT,CASSYPPGPMNTEAFF,once,TRBV6-7,NA,TRBJ1-1
TGTGCCAGCAGCTTCGGGGTCAACGAGCAGTACTTC,CASSFGVNEQYF,NA,TRBV11-2,NA,TRBJ2-7
TGTGCCAGCAGTTACGTTCAAGGGGGCTACACCTTC,CASSYVQGGYTF,NA,TRBV6-6,NA,TRBJ1-2
TGCGCCAGCAGCCAAGGAGCCCGGACAGGTCGAGTCCCTTACGAGCAGTACTTC,CASSQGARTGRVPYEQYF,NA,TRBV4-1,TRBD1,TRBJ2-7
TGCAGTGCTAGTCCGGGGAACCAAGCTTTCTTT,CSASPGNQAFF,NA,TRBV20-1,NA,TRBJ1-1
TGCGCCAGCAGCCAAGAGAGAGGTACAGGGACCGAAAAACTGTTTTTT,CASSQERGTGTEKLFF,NA,TRBV4-1,NA,TRBJ1-4
TGTGCCAGCAGCTTGCTGGCTAGCGGGGGAAAAGCTAGGACAGATACGCAGTATTTT,CASSLLASGGKARTDTQYF,NA,TRBV7-6,TRBD2,TRBJ2-3
TGTGCCAGCAGTTACAGGGGGCATAATTCACCCCTCCACTTT,CASSYRGHNSPLHF,few,TRBV27,TRBD1,TRBJ1-6
TGTGCCAGCAGTGAAAGGGAGTTCGTCTACAATGAGCAGTTCTTC,CASSEREFVYNEQFF,NA,TRBV25-1,NA,TRBJ2-1
TGTGCCAGCAGCTTAGGTTTTGGGACAGGGGACTATGGCTACACCTTC,CASSLGFGTGDYGYTF,NA,TRBV7-9,TRBD1,TRBJ1-2
TGTGCCACCAGCAGAGAAGTGTGGGGTCGCAATCAGCCCCAGCATTTT,CATSREVWGRNQPQHF,few,TRBV15,NA,TRBJ1-5
TGTGCCAGCAGTTCCGCCTTCGATAAGGGCTCCTATAATTCACCCCTCCACTTT,CASSSAFDKGSYNSPLHF,NA,TRBV7-9,NA,TRBJ1-6
TGTGCCAGTAGTATAAAGCTTGGGGCAGATACGCAGTATTTT,CASSIKLGADTQYF,NA,TRBV19,NA,TRBJ2-3
TGCAGCGTTCAACAGGGGGCAACTGAAGCTTTCTTT,CSVQQGATEAFF,NA,TRBV29-1,TRBD1,TRBJ1-1
TGTGCCAGTGACAGGACTGGGGAGAACACCGGGGAGCTGTTTTTT,CASDRTGENTGELFF,NA,TRBV19,NA,TRBJ2-2
TGTGCCAGCAGGGACAGGCTCTACTCTGGAAACACCATATATTTT,CASRDRLYSGNTIYF,NA,TRBV6-6,TRBD1,TRBJ1-3
TGTGCCAGTAGTATATTGCGGGACAGCACCTACGAGCAGTACTTC,CASSILRDSTYEQYF,NA,TRBV19,NA,TRBJ2-7
TGCAGCGTTCCGGGACTGAGCGGATGGACAGATACGCAGTATTTT,CSVPGLSGWTDTQYF,NA,TRBV29-1,NA,TRBJ2-3
TGCGCCAGCAGCTTGGGAGGGCAGAACACTGAAGCTTTCTTT,CASSLGGQNTEAFF,NA,TRBV5-1,NA,TRBJ1-1
TGTGCCAGCGGTAGCTCGCAGAACTCCTACGAGCAGTACTTC,CASGSSQNSYEQYF,NA,TRBV2,NA,TRBJ2-7
TGTGCCAGCAGCTTACTAGCGACTCCCCGTTCGGAGTACTTC,CASSLLATPRSEYF,NA,TRBV5-4,TRBD2,TRBJ2-7
TGTGCCAGCAGGCTTTCAGGGGGCAGACCCCAGCATTTT,CASRLSGGRPQHF,NA,TRBV28,TRBD1,TRBJ1-5
TGTGCCAGCAGCTTAGTAGGGGGAGACACTGAAGCTTTCTTT,CASSLVGGDTEAFF,NA,TRBV7-2,NA,TRBJ1-1